What follows are 18 T cell receptor beta chains derived from one specimen sequenced in a study of T cells in Graves' hyperthyroidism and ophthalmopathy. TCR beta CDR3 regions were amplified from RNA transcripts. During a first-round RT-PCR of the TCR CDR3, the HTBI primer set was used. TCRdb re-analysed the multiplex PCR reads in MiXCR, keeping a single row per CDR3 protein. The sample has approximately 530,000 distinct CDR3 sequences, over 15% seen once. Sequencing used blood. The source of these receptors is a woman aged 18 to 35 with Graves' hyperthyroidism.

The chain couples TRBV5-5 to TRBJ2-3, with a tentative D call TRBD1 (6 bases). Trimming removed 0 bases at V and 3 bases at J, with 8 bases between. CDR1 is SGHKS and CDR2 is YYEKEE in the germline V gene (reference sequence). This CDR3 spans 14 amino acids. CDR3 region: CASSLVQGTDTQYF. As DNA, the CDR3 is TGTGCCAGCAGCTTGGTGCAGGGGACAGATACGCAGTATTTT.

In its sample, this clonotype was seen a few times. This chain links TRBV9 with TRBJ1-4, with TRBD1 as a possible D gene (5 bases). V lost 3 bases to trimming and J lost 8 bases, with 14 bases between them. Germline assignment: CDR1 SGDLS and CDR2 YYNGEE. This CDR3 has 14 residues. CDR3 protein: CASSAAQEEEKLFF. In nucleotides, the CDR3 is TGTGCCAGCAGCGCTGCACAGGAGGAGGAAAAACTGTTTTTT.

The chain joins TRBV20-1 to TRBJ2-5; 12 nucleotides align to TRBD2. The CDR3 runs 17 residues. Per the germline V gene, CDR1 is DFQATT and CDR2 is SNEGSKA (reference sequence). V was clipped by 7 bases and J by 2 bases; unmatched bases: 14. CDR3 in DNA: TGCAGTGTAAAGGGGGCTAGCGGGGGGGTGATACAAGAGACCCAGTACTTC. It encodes CSVKGASGGVIQETQYF.

This clonotype turned up a few times. CDR3 sequence (DNA): TGTGCCAGCAGCCCCCGGACCGGTTCGTCGGAGACCCAGTACTTC. Translated, it gives CASSPRTGSSETQYF. This sequence joins TRBV7-8 and TRBJ2-5; D is unclear. The CDR3 runs to 15 residues. Germline CDR1 SGHVS, CDR2 FQNEAQ. V was pared by 5 bases and J by 5 bases, with 18 bases between.

The chain is built from TRBV20-1 and TRBJ2-1; possibly TRBD2 for D (5 bases). V was trimmed by 0 bases and J by 5 bases, leaving 14 bases between them. The germline gives CDR1 DFQATT, CDR2 SNEGSKA (reference sequence). This CDR3 spans 15 amino acids. As DNA, the CDR3 is TGCAGTGCTAGAGATCGGCGGGTAAATCACAATGAGCAGTTCTTC. It is translated as CSARDRRVNHNEQFF.

This clonotype appeared many times. The chain uses TRBV11-1 and TRBJ1-1, with D uncertain. V dropped 5 bases and J dropped 0 bases, with 10 bases sitting between them. The CDR3 extends over 14 amino acids. Per germline, CDR1 SGHAT and CDR2 FQDESV (reference sequence). The CDR3 sequence: CASSPGWMNTEAFF. CDR3 nucleotide sequence: TGTGCCAGCAGCCCAGGATGGATGAACACTGAAGCTTTCTTT.

The V gene is TRBV6-2 or TRBV6-3, the J gene TRBJ1-4; a possible D gene is TRBD1 (5 bases). The CDR3 runs 15 residues. Germline CDR1 is MNHEY and CDR2 is SVGEGT. Trimming removed 0 bases from V and 8 bases from J, with 13 bases in between. The CDR3 nucleotides are TGTGCCAGCAGTTACTCCCCCGACAGTGAAGAAAAACTGTTTTTT. Amino acid sequence: CASSYSPDSEEKLFF.

This clonotype was seen a handful of times. The V gene is TRBV19, the J gene TRBJ2-1, with TRBD2 as a possible D gene (6 bases). Trimming took 3 bases from V and 9 from J, leaving 18 bases between them. Germline V gene sequence: CDR1 LNHDA, CDR2 SQIVND (reference sequence). This CDR3 spans 15 amino acids. The DNA for the CDR3 is TGTGCCAGTAGTATCGTGGCTAGCGAGATAGGTGAGCAGTTCTTC. Protein: CASSIVASEIGEQFF.

There are many counts of this clonotype. The chain couples TRBV12-3 or TRBV12-4 to TRBJ1-1; 9 bases match TRBD1. The trim removed 4 bases at V and 0 bases at J, leaving 3 bases unmatched. This CDR3 comprises 15 residues. CDR3: CASSWTGALNTEAFF. For the CDR3, the DNA is TGTGCCAGCAGTTGGACAGGGGCCCTGAACACTGAAGCTTTCTTT.

V is TRBV12-3 or TRBV12-4 and J is TRBJ2-5; D possibly corresponds to TRBD1 (6 bases). Trimming removed 7 bases at V and 14 bases at J, with 20 bases between. This CDR3 is built from 12 residues. The CDR3 coding sequence is TGTGCCAGCAATGTTAACCCGACAGGAGGTTACTTC. Translating it yields CASNVNPTGGYF.

This chain uses TRBV19 with TRBJ2-3; a possible D gene is TRBD1 (6 bases). Germline CDR1 reads LNHDA; CDR2 reads SQIVND (reference sequence). Trimming took off 5 bases at V and 2 bases at J, with 14 bases between the two ends. CDR3 length: 15 residues. The CDR3: CASSPGTTVTDTQYF. The CDR3 nucleotides read TGTGCCAGTAGTCCCGGGACAACCGTCACAGATACGCAGTATTTT.

This clonotype showed up many times. The J gene is TRBJ2-5, the V gene TRBV20-1; D assignment may be TRBD1 or TRBD2 (5 bases each). V was trimmed by 0 bases and J by 1 base, leaving 9 bases between them. This CDR3 contains 14 residues. The germline CDR1 and CDR2 sequences are DFQATT and SNEGSKA (reference sequence). In DNA, the CDR3 is TGCAGTGCTAGAGATGGGGGAGCCCAAGAGACCCAGTACTTC. Translated, it gives CSARDGGAQETQYF.

The chain links TRBV12-3 or TRBV12-4 to TRBJ1-5; no clear D. This CDR3 spans 13 amino acids. The V end was cut by 6 bases, the J end by 4 bases, with 10 bases between. DNA of the CDR3: TGTGCCAGCAGCCGAAACGGTAATCAGCCCCAGCATTTT. Amino acids: CASSRNGNQPQHF.

This clonotype was seen at least ten times. The chain uses TRBV12-5 and TRBJ1-2; D ambiguous. The CDR3 spans 12 residues. The germline CDR1 and CDR2 sequences are LGHNT and FRNRAP. V was clipped by 5 bases and J by 7 bases, with 11 bases between them. The CDR3 protein is CASGHIVSGYTF. The CDR3 bases are TGTGCTAGTGGTCATATAGTTTCTGGCTACACCTTC.

This clonotype was seen more than once but under ten times. The rearrangement links TRBV9 to TRBJ2-3; D perhaps matches TRBD2 (6 bases). V lost 4 bases to trimming and J lost 0 bases, with 21 bases between them. Germline CDR1 and CDR2: SGDLS and YYNGEE. The CDR3 totals 18 residues. The CDR3 region is CASSPLIAAGTSTDTQYF. The CDR3 coding sequence is TGTGCCAGCAGCCCCTTAATTGCGGCAGGGACTAGCACAGATACGCAGTATTTT.

This clonotype has a count of ten or more. The rearrangement uses TRBV3-1 and TRBJ2-3, with 12 bases matching TRBD2. This CDR3 has 18 amino acids. Germline assignment: CDR1 LGHDT and CDR2 YNNKEL (reference sequence). With V trimmed by 3 bases and J by 0 bases, 7 bases remained unmatched. The CDR3 sequence: CASSQGTSGRISTDTQYF. The CDR3 DNA reads TGTGCCAGCAGCCAGGGGACTAGCGGGCGCATCAGCACAGATACGCAGTATTTT.

This clonotype has at least ten counts. This rearrangement joins TRBV5-5 to TRBJ1-4; D ambiguous. CDR1 and CDR2 (germline): SGHKS, YYEKEE (reference sequence). CDR3 length: 14 amino acids. V gave up 1 base and J gave up 7 bases, with 11 bases separating them. For the CDR3, the DNA is TGTGCCAGCAGCTTGCGGGGTGTAGGTGAAAAACTGTTTTTT. Translated: CASSLRGVGEKLFF. Based on the CDR3 plus reference TRBV5-5 and TRBJ1-4, the full variable domain is DAGVTQSPTHLIKTRGQQVTLRCSPISGHKSVSWYQQVLGQGPQFIFQYYEKEERGRGNFPDRFSARQFPNYSSELNVNALLLGDSALYLCASSLRGVGEKLFFGSGTQLSVL.

A note on this clonotype: At one end, the junction sequence differs from germline, possibly due to a read error. The V call is TRBV3-1, the J call TRBJ2-1, with 13 bases matching TRBD2. The CDR3 totals 20 residues. CDR1 is LGHDT, CDR2 YNNKEL, per germline (reference sequence). The CDR3 bases are TGTGCCAGCAGCCTGTTGACTAGCGGGAGGTCCTTAAGTACCTATAATGAGCAGTTCTTC. Protein sequence: CASSLLTSGRSLSTYNEQFF.